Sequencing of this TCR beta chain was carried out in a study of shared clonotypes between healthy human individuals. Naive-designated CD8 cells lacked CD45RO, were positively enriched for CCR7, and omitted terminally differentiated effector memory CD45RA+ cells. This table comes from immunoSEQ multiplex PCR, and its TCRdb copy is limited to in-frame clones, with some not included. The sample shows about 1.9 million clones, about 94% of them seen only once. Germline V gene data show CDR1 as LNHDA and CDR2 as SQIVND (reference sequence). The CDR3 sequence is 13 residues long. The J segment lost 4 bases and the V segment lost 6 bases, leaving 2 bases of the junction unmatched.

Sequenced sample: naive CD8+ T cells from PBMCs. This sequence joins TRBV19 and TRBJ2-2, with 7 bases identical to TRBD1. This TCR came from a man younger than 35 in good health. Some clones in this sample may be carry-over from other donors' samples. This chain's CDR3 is CASRQGSTGELFF. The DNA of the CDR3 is TGTGCCAGTAGACAGGGGAGCACCGGGGAGCTGTTTTTT. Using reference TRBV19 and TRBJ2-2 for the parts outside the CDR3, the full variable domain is DGGITQSPKYLFRKEGQNVTLSCEQNLNHDAMYWYRQDPGQGLRLIYYSQIVNDFQKGDIAEGYSVSREKKESFPLTVTSAQKNPTAFYLCASRQGSTGELFFGEGSRLTVL.